One sample yielded the 5 T cell receptor beta chains listed below, sequenced in a study of cytomegalovirus exposure and HLA in healthy donors (dated by TCRdb to 2015 to 2018). The protocol used for the library was the immunoSEQ multiplex PCR assay. The multiplex PCR relied on a mix of 60 forward primers for TCR Vbeta segments and 13 reverse primers for TCR Jbeta segments. TCRdb limited this immuneACCESS table to in-frame rearrangements with V and J called. A share of clones is missing; checked studies link under half to unresolved V genes, and the rest is unexplained. The sample has about 31,000 clones on record, roughly 69% of them singletons. The top ten constitute about 21% of the sample. Sequencing was carried out using PBMCs. The receptor source for this set is a man aged 50 to 59 in good health and CMV-seropositive.

The chain joins TRBV27 to TRBJ2-4, with 7 bases fitting TRBD1. This CDR3 spans 13 amino acids. The V and J ends lost 10 bases and 7 bases, in that order; junction bases with no gene match: 10. CDR1 and CDR2 (germline): MNHEY, SMNVEV (reference sequence). The CDR3, as DNA: TGTGCCAACCAAACAGGGGTGGGCAACATTCAGTACTTC. Its protein product is CANQTGVGNIQYF.

In DNA, the CDR3 is TGTGCCTGGAGTGGGGGCGGATGGGGCAAAAACATTCAGTACTTC. As protein: CAWSGGGWGKNIQYF. The chain joins TRBV30 to TRBJ2-4, with a tentative D call TRBD1 (5 bases). The germline gives CDR1 GTSNPN, CDR2 SVGIG (reference sequence). CDR3 length: 15 amino acids. The V gene lost 1 base and the J gene lost 3 bases, with 13 bases spanning the gap.

The rearrangement joins TRBV6-5 to TRBJ2-5; 7 bases agree with TRBD1. Unmatched junction bases numbered 7, after V lost 6 bases and J lost 0 bases. Germline V gene sequence: CDR1 MNHEY, CDR2 SVGAGI. There are 15 residues in the CDR3. The CDR3 loop is CASSPDRIYQETQYF. CDR3 sequence (DNA): TGTGCCAGCAGCCCGGACAGGATCTACCAAGAGACCCAGTACTTC.

This clone occurred a few times. The chain uses TRBV6-5 and TRBJ1-5; 9 bases line up with TRBD1. The V and J ends lost 2 bases and 4 bases, in that order; junction bases with no gene match: 0. CDR1 MNHEY and CDR2 SVGAGI come from the germline V gene. The CDR3 sequence is 14 residues long. The CDR3 bases are TGTGCCAGCAGTTACGGACAGGGGAATCAGCCCCAGCATTTT. Protein sequence: CASSYGQGNQPQHF.

This rearrangement joins TRBV5-3 to TRBJ2-7, with TRBD1 matching 8 bases. TRBV5-3 is an ORF, with its function uncertain. CDR3 length: 19 residues. V dropped 0 bases and J dropped 0; count of bases not matched to a gene: 14. In DNA form, the CDR3 reads TGTGCCAGAAGCTTGGCGATGCGGACAGGGATGACTGACTCCTACGAGCAGTACTTC. Protein sequence: CARSLAMRTGMTDSYEQYF.